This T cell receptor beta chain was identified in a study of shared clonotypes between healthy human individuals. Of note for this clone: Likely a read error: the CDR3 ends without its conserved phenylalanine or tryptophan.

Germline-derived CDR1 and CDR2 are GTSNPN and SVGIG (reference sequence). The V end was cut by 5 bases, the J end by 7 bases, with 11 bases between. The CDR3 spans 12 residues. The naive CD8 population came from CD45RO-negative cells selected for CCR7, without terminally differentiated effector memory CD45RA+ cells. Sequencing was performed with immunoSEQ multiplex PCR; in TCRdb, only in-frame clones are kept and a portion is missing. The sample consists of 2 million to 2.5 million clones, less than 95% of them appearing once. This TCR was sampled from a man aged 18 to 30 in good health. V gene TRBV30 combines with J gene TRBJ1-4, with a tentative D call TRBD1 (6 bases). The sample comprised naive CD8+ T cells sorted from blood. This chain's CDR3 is CAWGGRGEKLFL. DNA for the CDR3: TGTGCCTGGGGGGGGCGTGGTGAAAAACTGTTTCTT.